Included here is one T cell receptor beta chain sequence, with context. The antigen is undetermined. Germline V gene sequence: CDR1 MNHEY, CDR2 SMNVEV (reference sequence). The CDR3 runs 13 residues. V lost 2 bases and J 0 bases, leaving 5 bases between the germline ends. Post-sort purity exceeded 95% for all sorted populations. The source of the sample is a study of beta chain features in type 1 diabetes. Regarding the study as a whole: For Type 1 diabetes patients, all four CD4+ subsets carried TCRB CDR3s that were moderately but significantly shorter. The study found that naive, central memory and Treg TCRB repertoires appeared more similar in patients than in healthy donors.

Since all of the isolated RNA was reverse transcribed, expressed TCRB transcripts were what got sequenced. Sequenced by immunoSEQ multiplex PCR; TCRdb stores in-frame clones only, minus some. The sample has about 410,000 clones, approximately 15% seen once. The J gene is TRBJ2-7, the V gene TRBV27; D is uncertain. The clonotype was recovered from a man aged 30-40 years in good health. Sequenced material: naive CD4+ T cells from blood. This chain's CDR3 is CASSLPDSYEQYF. CDR3 DNA: TGTGCCAGCAGTTTACCGGACTCCTACGAGCAGTACTTC.